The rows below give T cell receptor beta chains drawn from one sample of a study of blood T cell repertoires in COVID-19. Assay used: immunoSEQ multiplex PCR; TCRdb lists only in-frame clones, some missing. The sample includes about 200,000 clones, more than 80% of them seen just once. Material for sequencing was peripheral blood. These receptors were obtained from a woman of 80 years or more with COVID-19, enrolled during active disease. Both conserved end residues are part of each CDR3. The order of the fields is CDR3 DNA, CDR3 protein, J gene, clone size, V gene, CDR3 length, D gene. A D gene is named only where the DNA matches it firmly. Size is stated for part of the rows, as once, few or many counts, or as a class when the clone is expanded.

DNA: TGCGCCAGCCGTACGGGGGAAAAAACTGAAGCTTTCTTT
CDR3: CASRTGEKTEAFF
J: TRBJ1-1
size: -
V: TRBV5-1
length: 13
D: -

DNA: TGTGCCAGCAGCTATGGGAGCTCCTATAATTCACCCCTCCACTTT
CDR3: CASSYGSSYNSPLHF
J: TRBJ1-6
size: -
V: TRBV7-9
length: 15
D: -

DNA: TGTGCCAGCGCGACTAGCGGGGGGGCAGATACGCAGTATTTT
CDR3: CASATSGGADTQYF
J: TRBJ2-3
size: -
V: TRBV9
length: 14
D: TRBD2

DNA: TGTGCCAGTAGGGGGGCGGGCAATCAGCCCCAGCATTTT
CDR3: CASRGAGNQPQHF
J: TRBJ1-5
size: -
V: TRBV19
length: 13
D: -

DNA: TGTGCCAGCAGTAGGGGGCCCTACGAGCAGTACTTC
CDR3: CASSRGPYEQYF
J: TRBJ2-7
size: -
V: TRBV6-5
length: 12
D: TRBD1

DNA: TGTGCCAGCAGGTACGACAGGGCACGAGACTATGGCTACACCTTC
CDR3: CASRYDRARDYGYTF
J: TRBJ1-2
size: -
V: TRBV2
length: 15
D: TRBD1

DNA: TGCGCCAGCAGCCCGGGAGGCCAGTTGGAGGGCCAGCATTTT
CDR3: CASSPGGQLEGQHF
J: TRBJ1-5
size: few
V: TRBV5-1
length: 14
D: -

DNA: TGTGCCAGCAGAAAAACAGGGGGCAGCACCGGGGAGCTGTTTTTT
CDR3: CASRKTGGSTGELFF
J: TRBJ2-2
size: few
V: TRBV11-1
length: 15
D: TRBD1

DNA: TGTGCCAGCAGCGTAGCTCCAGGGCAGGCTAACTATGGCTACACCTTC
CDR3: CASSVAPGQANYGYTF
J: TRBJ1-2
size: -
V: TRBV9
length: 16
D: -

DNA: TGTGCCAGTGGACTAACCACAGGTCAGCCCCAGCATTTT
CDR3: CASGLTTGQPQHF
J: TRBJ1-5
size: -
V: TRBV6-5
length: 13
D: -

DNA: TGTGCCAGCAGCTTAGAGGGACTACGTACGAGTGAGCAGTTCTTC
CDR3: CASSLEGLRTSEQFF
J: TRBJ2-1
size: -
V: TRBV7-2
length: 15
D: TRBD2

DNA: TGCGCCAGCAGTGAGTCTCAGGGGATGCCCACAGATACGCAGTATTTT
CDR3: CASSESQGMPTDTQYF
J: TRBJ2-3
size: -
V: TRBV10-1
length: 16
D: -

DNA: TGCAGCGTTGAAGAAGGGACAGTTCCCTACGAGCAGTACTTC
CDR3: CSVEEGTVPYEQYF
J: TRBJ2-7
size: once
V: TRBV29-1
length: 14
D: TRBD1

DNA: TGTGCCACAAGAAGACTAGCGGGAGGCCCCAATGAGCAGTTCTTC
CDR3: CATRRLAGGPNEQFF
J: TRBJ2-1
size: -
V: TRBV19
length: 15
D: TRBD2

DNA: TGCGCCAGCAGCTTACAGGGGTTCTCCTACAATGAGCAGTTCTTC
CDR3: CASSLQGFSYNEQFF
J: TRBJ2-1
size: -
V: TRBV5-1
length: 15
D: TRBD1

DNA: TGTGCCAGCGGCCGGACAGGGGGCGGTCAGCCCCAGCATTTT
CDR3: CASGRTGGGQPQHF
J: TRBJ1-5
size: -
V: TRBV6-5
length: 14
D: TRBD1

DNA: TGTGCCAGCAGCTTAGTCCCGACTACCACCTACGAGCAGTACTTC
CDR3: CASSLVPTTTYEQYF
J: TRBJ2-7
size: -
V: TRBV11-2
length: 15
D: -

DNA: TGTGCCAGCAGCTTAGGGGGACAGAGAGTCAATCAGCCCCAGCATTTT
CDR3: CASSLGGQRVNQPQHF
J: TRBJ1-5
size: -
V: TRBV7-2
length: 16
D: TRBD1

DNA: TGCAGCGTTGAGGGGGGGATCAGTTACAATGAGCAGTTCTTC
CDR3: CSVEGGISYNEQFF
J: TRBJ2-1
size: -
V: TRBV29-1
length: 14
D: TRBD2

DNA: TGCGCCAGCAGCTTGGACTTCGGTTACGAGCAGTACTTC
CDR3: CASSLDFGYEQYF
J: TRBJ2-7
size: -
V: TRBV5-1
length: 13
D: -

DNA: TGCGCCAGCAGCCACGGGACTAGCGTTGGGGATGAGCAGTTCTTC
CDR3: CASSHGTSVGDEQFF
J: TRBJ2-1
size: -
V: TRBV5-1
length: 15
D: TRBD2

DNA: TGCAGCGTCTCAAAACCTATCACCGGGGAGCTGTTTTTT
CDR3: CSVSKPITGELFF
J: TRBJ2-2
size: -
V: TRBV29-1
length: 13
D: -

DNA: TGTGCCAGCTCACAAGGGGCCCAAGAGACCCAGTACTTC
CDR3: CASSQGAQETQYF
J: TRBJ2-5
size: -
V: TRBV18
length: 13
D: -

DNA: TGTGCCAGCCGGGCGGGGGGAAGGGGAGAGCAGTACTTC
CDR3: CASRAGGRGEQYF
J: TRBJ2-7
size: once
V: TRBV27
length: 13
D: TRBD2

DNA: TGTGCCAGTAGCCTGACAGGACAGCCCTCTGGAAACACCATATATTTT
CDR3: CASSLTGQPSGNTIYF
J: TRBJ1-3
size: once
V: TRBV19
length: 16
D: -

DNA: TGTGCCAGCAGTCATATATTGACAGGCCTAACCACTGAAGCTTTCTTT
CDR3: CASSHILTGLTTEAFF
J: TRBJ1-1
size: -
V: TRBV27
length: 16
D: -

DNA: TGTGCCAGCGGGGGCAGGCCGTCTCATGGCTACACCTTC
CDR3: CASGGRPSHGYTF
J: TRBJ1-2
size: -
V: TRBV28
length: 13
D: -

DNA: TGTGCCAGCAGCTTAGCGCCAGGGGAATTGAACACCATATATTTT
CDR3: CASSLAPGELNTIYF
J: TRBJ1-3
size: -
V: TRBV7-6
length: 15
D: -

DNA: TGTGCCAGCAGTGTCCAGGGGAATGGAAATTCACCCCTCCACTTT
CDR3: CASSVQGNGNSPLHF
J: TRBJ1-6
size: -
V: TRBV25-1
length: 15
D: -

DNA: TGTGCCAGCTCCCCTCTCGGCGGAGTCCCTGAAGCTTTCTTT
CDR3: CASSPLGGVPEAFF
J: TRBJ1-1
size: few
V: TRBV18
length: 14
D: -

DNA: TGCGCCAGCAGCTTGGCCGGGGTCTCTACTGAAGCTTTCTTT
CDR3: CASSLAGVSTEAFF
J: TRBJ1-1
size: -
V: TRBV5-1
length: 14
D: -